The rows below give T cell receptor beta chains drawn from one sample of a study of untreated major depressive disorder. Only in-frame clones appear in the TCRdb table, and some are missing; sequencing was by immunoSEQ multiplex PCR. Seen here are about 21,000 clones, nearly 90% observed once, and the top ten hold around 0.45%. Sequencing was performed on CD4+ T cells from PBMCs. The receptors come from a woman aged 40 to 50 in good health. The CDR3 runs from the conserved cysteine through the conserved F or W. Each record gives: V gene, D gene, clone size, J gene, CDR3 protein, CDR3 DNA. D genes are given only for firm matches. Part of the rows lack a size; the others show once, few, many or a class for expanded clones.

>TRBV5-6|.|.|TRBJ1-5
CASSFTRGNQPQHF
TGTGCCAGCAGCTTTACTAGGGGGAATCAGCCCCAGCATTTT
>TRBV2|.|.|TRBJ2-3
CASSARSLDTQYF
TGTGCCAGCAGCGCCCGGTCATTAGATACGCAGTATTTT
>TRBV5-1|TRBD2|.|TRBJ2-5
CASSPPGLAGWETQYF
TGCGCCAGCAGCCCACCCGGACTAGCGGGGTGGGAGACCCAGTACTTC
>TRBV11-3|TRBD1|.|TRBJ2-2
CASSSLLGQGRAGELFF
TGTGCCAGCAGCTCCTTACTTGGACAGGGAAGAGCCGGGGAGCTGTTTTTT
>TRBV7-2|TRBD1|.|TRBJ1-2
CASSLEGGGRIGYTF
TGTGCCAGCAGCTTAGAAGGAGGGGGCCGGATTGGCTACACCTTC
>TRBV7-9|TRBD1|.|TRBJ1-1
CASSYRTGPTMNTEAFF
TGTGCCAGCAGCTACCGGACAGGCCCAACGATGAACACTGAAGCTTTCTTT
>TRBV10-1|TRBD1|.|TRBJ2-2
CASRNTGTGGTGELFF
TGCGCCAGCAGGAATACCGGGACAGGGGGCACCGGGGAGCTGTTTTTT
>TRBV6-5|.|.|TRBJ2-1
CAAQGYNEQFF
TGTGCCGCACAGGGATACAATGAGCAGTTCTTC
>TRBV6-1|.|.|TRBJ1-2
CASSEAGGAGGYTF
TGTGCCAGCAGTGAAGCTGGGGGGGCGGGTGGCTACACCTTC
>TRBV11-3|.|.|TRBJ2-2
CASSFLSTGELFF
TGTGCCAGCAGCTTCCTAAGCACCGGGGAGCTGTTTTTT
>TRBV5-1|.|.|TRBJ2-6
CASSLVQGVAGANVLTF
TGCGCCAGCAGCTTGGTCCAAGGGGTGGCAGGGGCCAACGTCCTGACTTTC
>TRBV2|.|.|TRBJ1-4
CASRGRDYTHEKLFF
TGTGCCAGCAGGGGCCGGGACTACACTCATGAAAAACTGTTTTTT
>TRBV19|.|.|TRBJ1-5
CASRSYGIYSNQPQHF
TGTGCCAGTAGATCCTACGGGATTTATAGCAATCAGCCCCAGCATTTT
>TRBV18|.|once|TRBJ2-5
CASSPETQRETQYF
TGTGCCAGCTCACCCGAAACACAGAGAGAGACCCAGTACTTC
>TRBV2|TRBD1|.|TRBJ2-7
CASSDFGQGYEQYF
TGTGCCAGCAGTGACTTCGGACAGGGCTACGAGCAGTACTTC
>TRBV29-1|.|.|TRBJ1-3
CSVAVNSGNTIYF
TGCAGCGTTGCGGTAAACTCTGGAAACACCATATATTTT
>TRBV4-2|.|.|TRBJ1-1
CASSQVVAGQNTEAFF
TGTGCCAGCAGCCAAGTAGTGGCAGGGCAGAACACTGAAGCTTTCTTT
>TRBV11-2|TRBD2|.|TRBJ2-1
CASAGLAGYNEQFF
TGTGCCAGCGCGGGACTAGCGGGATACAATGAGCAGTTCTTC
>TRBV28|.|.|TRBJ1-5
CASSTRTLHQPQHF
TGTGCCAGCAGTACCCGGACTCTTCATCAGCCCCAGCATTTT
>TRBV19|TRBD1|once|TRBJ1-6
CASRTGGDNSPLHF
TGTGCCAGTAGAACAGGGGGCGATAATTCACCCCTCCACTTT
>TRBV6-6|.|.|TRBJ2-4
CASSYGDTKNIQYF
TGTGCCAGCAGTTACGGGGACACTAAAAACATTCAGTACTTC
>TRBV9|.|.|TRBJ1-2
CASSVEGNYGYTF
TGTGCCAGCAGCGTAGAGGGGAACTATGGCTACACCTTC
>TRBV2|.|.|TRBJ1-1
CARTKNYRRRSPMNTEAFF
TGTGCCAGAACCAAAAACTATCGGAGACGGTCACCTATGAACACTGAAGCTTTCTTT
>TRBV6-5|.|.|TRBJ2-5
CASSLQGQTQYF
TGTGCCAGCAGTCTACAGGGACAGACCCAGTACTTC
>TRBV10-3|TRBD2|few|TRBJ2-3
CATPWAGPSGGTQYF
TGTGCCACCCCCTGGGCGGGACCTTCGGGAGGTACGCAGTATTTT
>TRBV6-1|.|.|TRBJ1-2
CASSGERQALTYGYTF
TGTGCCAGCAGTGGGGAGAGGCAGGCGCTAACCTATGGCTACACCTTC
>TRBV7-9|.|.|TRBJ1-5
CASSLVVSGSLNQPQHF
TGTGCCAGCAGCTTAGTAGTCTCGGGCAGCTTGAATCAGCCCCAGCATTTT
>TRBV6-6|.|.|TRBJ2-2
CASSYSGGAGELFF
TGTGCCAGCAGTTACTCTGGGGGCGCCGGGGAGCTGTTTTTT
>TRBV7-2|TRBD2|.|TRBJ2-1
CASSFSLLAGYNEQFF
TGTGCCAGCAGCTTCTCCCTACTAGCGGGTTACAATGAGCAGTTCTTC
>TRBV14|.|.|TRBJ1-3
CASSPKPGNTIYF
TGTGCCAGCAGCCCCAAACCGGGAAACACCATATATTTT
>TRBV27|TRBD1|.|TRBJ2-7
CASSFRDRGYEQYF
TGTGCCAGCAGTTTCCGGGACAGGGGCTACGAGCAGTACTTC
>TRBV28|.|.|TRBJ2-1
CASLAGSYNEQFF
TGTGCCAGCCTGGCGGGGTCCTACAATGAGCAGTTCTTC
>TRBV7-2|.|.|TRBJ1-2
CASSLWGQGSNYGYTF
TGTGCCAGCAGCTTATGGGGGCAGGGTTCTAACTATGGCTACACCTTC
>TRBV10-3|TRBD1|.|TRBJ1-3
CAISESRGTASGNTIYF
TGTGCCATCAGTGAGTCGAGGGGGACAGCCTCTGGAAACACCATATATTTT
>TRBV2|TRBD1|.|TRBJ2-6
CASIRGTVRTESGANVLTF
TGTGCCAGCATTAGGGGGACAGTCCGAACTGAATCTGGGGCCAACGTCCTGACTTTC
>TRBV6-6|.|once|TRBJ1-3
CASSYAAGRNTIYF
TGTGCCAGCAGTTACGCAGCGGGACGAAACACCATATATTTT
>TRBV18|.|.|TRBJ1-1
CASSPRGGVLNTEAFF
TGTGCCAGCTCACCACGGGGAGGGGTCCTGAACACTGAAGCTTTCTTT
>TRBV27|.|.|TRBJ2-1
CASSYGSYNEQFF
TGTGCCAGCAGTTATGGTAGTTATAATGAGCAGTTCTTC
>TRBV7-7|.|.|TRBJ1-5
CASSADSNQPQHF
TGTGCCAGCAGCGCGGATAGCAATCAGCCCCAGCATTTT
>TRBV7-3|.|.|TRBJ1-6
CASSLIGQASPLHF
TGTGCCAGCAGCTTAATCGGTCAGGCTTCACCCCTCCACTTT
>TRBV5-6|.|.|TRBJ2-5
CASSGGPLETQYF
TGTGCCAGCAGCGGGGGGCCCCTGGAGACCCAGTACTTC